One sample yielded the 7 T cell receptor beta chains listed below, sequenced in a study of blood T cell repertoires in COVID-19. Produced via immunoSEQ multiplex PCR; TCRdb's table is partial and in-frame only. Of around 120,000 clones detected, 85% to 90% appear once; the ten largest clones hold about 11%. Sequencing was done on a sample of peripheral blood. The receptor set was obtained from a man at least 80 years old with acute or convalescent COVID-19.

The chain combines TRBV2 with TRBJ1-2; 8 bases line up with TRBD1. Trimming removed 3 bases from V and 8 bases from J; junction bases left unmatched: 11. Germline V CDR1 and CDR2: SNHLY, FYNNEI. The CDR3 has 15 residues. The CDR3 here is CASSEEGRGRGGYTF. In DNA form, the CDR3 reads TGTGCCAGCAGTGAGGAAGGCAGGGGGCGCGGGGGCTACACCTTC.

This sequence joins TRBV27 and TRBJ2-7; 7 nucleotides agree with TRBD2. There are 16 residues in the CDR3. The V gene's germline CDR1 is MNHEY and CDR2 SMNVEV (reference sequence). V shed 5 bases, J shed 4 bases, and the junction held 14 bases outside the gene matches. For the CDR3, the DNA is TGTGCCAGCAGTCCCCACTTAGCGGGTGCTACTTACGAGCAGTACTTC. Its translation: CASSPHLAGATYEQYF.

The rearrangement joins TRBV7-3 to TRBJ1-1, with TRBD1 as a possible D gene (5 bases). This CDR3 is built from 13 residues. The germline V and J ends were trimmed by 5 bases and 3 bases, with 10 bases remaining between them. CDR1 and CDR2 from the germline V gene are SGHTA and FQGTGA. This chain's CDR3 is CASSLDSDTEAFF. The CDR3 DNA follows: TGTGCCAGCAGCCTAGACAGCGACACTGAAGCTTTCTTT.

This chain's CDR3 is CASSLFYTDTEAFF. The CDR3 DNA reads as TGTGCCAGCAGCTTATTCTATACGGACACTGAAGCTTTCTTT. V and J are TRBV7-2 and TRBJ1-1; D call uncertain. The CDR3 runs 14 residues. The germline V gene encodes CDR1 SGHTA and CDR2 FQGNSA. Trimming pared 2 bases from V and 3 bases from J, leaving 10 bases between.

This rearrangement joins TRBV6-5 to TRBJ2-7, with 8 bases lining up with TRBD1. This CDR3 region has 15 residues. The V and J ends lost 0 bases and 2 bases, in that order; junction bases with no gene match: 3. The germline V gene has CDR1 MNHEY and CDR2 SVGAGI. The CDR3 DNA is TGTGCCAGCAGTTACTCTGGACAGGGAACCTACGAGCAGTACTTC. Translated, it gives CASSYSGQGTYEQYF.

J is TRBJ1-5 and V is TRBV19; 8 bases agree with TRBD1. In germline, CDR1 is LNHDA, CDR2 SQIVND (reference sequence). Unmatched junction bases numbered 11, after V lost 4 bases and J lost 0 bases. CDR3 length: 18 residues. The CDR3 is CASSRTGTGSHSNQPQHF. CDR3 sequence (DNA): TGTGCCAGTAGTAGGACAGGGACCGGGTCACATAGCAATCAGCCCCAGCATTTT.

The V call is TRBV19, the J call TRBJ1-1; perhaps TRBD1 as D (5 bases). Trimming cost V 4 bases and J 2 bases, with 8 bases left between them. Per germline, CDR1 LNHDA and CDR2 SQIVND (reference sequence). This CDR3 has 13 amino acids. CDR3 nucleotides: TGTGCCAGTAGTAAAGACAGTAACACTGAAGCTTTCTTT. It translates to CASSKDSNTEAFF.